The TCR beta chain described here comes from a study of response to subunit inactivated influenza vaccine. Study-level results: Every seasonal influenza vaccination brings in few new T cells, the authors suggested.

This clonotype was recorded a few times. Antigen unknown. In germline, CDR1 is MNHEY, CDR2 SVGAGI. The CDR3 spans 17 residues. Trimming cost V 0 bases and J 6 bases; bases outside gene matches: 11. TCRdb re-called the RT-PCR reads through MiXCR, storing one row per CDR3 protein. The sample carries about 540,000 distinct CDR3 sequences, 14% recorded once. Here the sequenced sample was PBMCs from blood, taken about 12 days after vaccination. This TCR derives from a man aged 45-65 years who received an inactivated influenza vaccine. The chain joins TRBV6-5 to TRBJ1-5, with 7 bases fitting TRBD1. The CDR3, as DNA: TGTGCCAGCAGTTACTCCCGGGACAGCGTCGTTCGTCAGCCCCAGCATTTT. This translates into CASSYSRDSVVRQPQHF.